What follows are 26 T cell receptor beta chains derived from one specimen sequenced in a study of T cell changes during pregnancy in multiple sclerosis. Using immunoSEQ multiplex PCR, the repertoire was profiled, and TCRdb retains in-frame clones only, with some absent. Here the sample spans about 100,000 clones, 91% being singletons. Material: peripheral blood, obtained in the second trimester of pregnancy. The receptors were sampled from a female donor with multiple sclerosis, enrolled in a pregnancy study.

This rearrangement joins TRBV6-5 to TRBJ2-7, with TRBD1 matching over 10 bases. V was clipped by 4 bases and J by 4 bases; unmatched bases: 7. Germline CDR1 reads MNHEY; CDR2 reads SVGAGI. This CDR3 region has 15 residues. CDR3 loop: CASSFDRGRRYEQYF. The CDR3 DNA sequence: TGTGCCAGCAGTTTTGACAGGGGGCGGCGGTACGAGCAGTACTTC.

The V gene is TRBV2, the J gene TRBJ2-3, with 8 bases aligning to TRBD2. Germline CDR1 SNHLY, CDR2 FYNNEI. V gave up 3 bases and J gave up 0 bases; unmatched junction bases: 8. This CDR3 is 17 amino acids long. For the CDR3, the DNA is TGTGCCAGCAGTGATCAGATAGCGGGGACTAGCACAGATACGCAGTATTTT. This sequence encodes CASSDQIAGTSTDTQYF.

This clone was picked up one time. The V and J genes are TRBV21-1 and TRBJ2-1; TRBD2 is taken as the D call from the table, unchecked against the DNA. TRBV21-1 is deemed a pseudogene. This CDR3 has 16 amino acids. CDR3 DNA: TGTGCCAGCAGCACCGTGAGGACTAGCGGGAGTCGGGAGCAGTTCTTC. The encoded protein is CASSTVRTSGSREQFF.

The V and J genes are TRBV15 and TRBJ2-7, with 9 bases matching TRBD1. Germline-derived CDR1 and CDR2 are LNHNV and YYDKDF (reference sequence). CDR3 length equals 15 residues. The V segment lost 0 bases and the J segment 3 bases; nucleotides outside the gene matches: 3. The DNA of the CDR3 is TGTGCCACCAGCAGAGATCGGACAGGGGTCTACGAGCAGTACTTC. Translating gives CATSRDRTGVYEQYF. The variable domain in full, completed from reference TRBV15 and TRBJ2-7, reads DAMVIQNPRYQVTQFGKPVTLSCSQTLNHNVMYWYQQKSSQAPKLLFHYYDKDFNNEADTPDNFQSRRPNTSFCFLDIRSPGLGDTAMYLCATSRDRTGVYEQYFGPGTRLTVT.

The chain links TRBV2 to TRBJ2-3; D is undetermined. Per the germline V gene, CDR1 is SNHLY and CDR2 is FYNNEI. Trimming pared 7 bases from V and 2 bases from J, leaving 7 bases between. This CDR3 region has 12 residues. The DNA of the CDR3 is TGTGCCAGCAAATATTCCACAGATACGCAGTATTTT. It translates to CASKYSTDTQYF.

The CDR3 is CASSTPVTPDGDTQYF. The CDR3 DNA reads TGTGCCAGTAGTACCCCAGTAACCCCAGATGGAGATACGCAGTATTTT. The chain carries TRBV19 and TRBJ2-3; D call uncertain. V lost 4 bases and J 5 bases, leaving 19 bases between the germline ends. CDR1 and CDR2 from the germline V gene are LNHDA and SQIVND (reference sequence). The length of the CDR3 is 16 residues.

This chain links TRBV19 with TRBJ2-7; 7 bases fit TRBD2. The ends lost 5 bases at V and 8 bases at J; junction bases unmatched: 9. Germline CDR1 LNHDA, CDR2 SQIVND (reference sequence). This CDR3 contains 13 residues. The CDR3 region has the DNA TGTGCCAGTAGTTCAAAGAAAGCGGGGAAGCAGTACTTC. Translation: CASSSKKAGKQYF.

The CDR3 sequence is CASSLSGRNQFF. For the CDR3, the DNA is TGTGCCAGCAGCCTCAGCGGGAGGAATCAGTTCTTC. This chain uses TRBV13 with TRBJ2-1; 9 nucleotides line up with TRBD2. Losses at the gene ends were 5 bases for V and 13 bases for J; bases not matched to a gene: 6. Germline V lookup: CDR1 PRHDT, CDR2 FYEKMQ (reference sequence). CDR3 length: 12 residues.

The J gene is TRBJ2-3, the V gene TRBV9; no clear D gene. Looked up from germline, CDR1 is SGDLS and CDR2 is YYNGEE. The CDR3 spans 11 residues. V was pared by 3 bases and J by 8 bases, with 7 bases between. CDR3 region: CASSEESTQYF. The CDR3 DNA reads TGTGCCAGCAGCGAGGAGTCTACGCAGTATTTT.

The genes are TRBV11-3 and TRBJ1-1, with D maybe TRBD1 (5 bases). This CDR3 region has 13 residues. In germline, CDR1 is SGHNT, CDR2 YENEEA. V shed 3 bases and J shed 1 base, with 6 bases lying between them. CDR3: CASSLGGNTEAFF. In nucleotides, the CDR3 is TGTGCCAGCAGCTTGGGGGGGAACACTGAAGCTTTCTTT.

This chain uses TRBV7-9 with TRBJ2-3, with D tentatively TRBD2 (6 bases). Per the germline V gene, CDR1 is SEHNR and CDR2 is FQNEAQ (reference sequence). Trimming stripped 4 bases from V and 4 bases from J, with 12 bases between. This CDR3 region has 14 residues. The chain's CDR3 is CASSSPGSPDTQYF. CDR3 in DNA: TGTGCCAGCAGCTCTCCCGGGAGCCCAGATACGCAGTATTTT.

The chain employs TRBV28 and TRBJ2-2, with 10 bases fitting TRBD2. Germline V gene data show CDR1 as MDHEN and CDR2 as SYDVKM. The CDR3 length is 14 residues. The junction had 5 bases not matched to a gene; V was cut back by 6 bases and J by 7 bases. The CDR3 DNA reads TGTGCCAGCAGCTTTCTAGCGGGAGTCGGGGAGCTGTTTTTT. Amino acids: CASSFLAGVGELFF.

CDR3 residues: CASSLSRLGGNTIYF. In nucleotides, the CDR3 is TGTGCCAGCAGTTTATCCCGACTCGGGGGAAACACCATATATTTT. The chain couples TRBV28 to TRBJ1-3; no reliable D call. V was shortened by 1 base and J by 4 bases, with 11 bases between the two germline ends. CDR3 length equals 15 residues. Looked up from germline, CDR1 is MDHEN and CDR2 is SYDVKM.

The CDR3 sequence is CASSLNGLAGVGDNEQFF. The DNA of the CDR3 is TGTGCCAGCAGCTTAAATGGCCTAGCGGGAGTCGGGGACAATGAGCAGTTCTTC. This sequence joins TRBV7-2 and TRBJ2-1; 10 bases align to TRBD2. The CDR3 loop spans 18 amino acids. Germline CDR1 is SGHTA and CDR2 is FQGNSA. The trim removed 2 bases at V and 5 bases at J, leaving 12 bases unmatched.

The chain joins TRBV6-1 to TRBJ2-2; no clear D. CDR1 and CDR2 (germline): MNHNS, SASEGT. The CDR3 is 14 amino acids. The V gene lost 4 bases and the J gene lost 1 base, with 7 bases spanning the gap. As DNA, the CDR3 is TGTGCCAGCAGTGGTCCCAGGAACACCGGGGAGCTGTTTTTT. Its translation is CASSGPRNTGELFF.

V and J are TRBV5-1 and TRBJ2-5; 11 bases line up with TRBD2. V shed 0 bases, J shed 1 base, and the junction held 2 bases outside the gene matches. The CDR3 sequence is 16 residues long. From germline, CDR1 is SGHRS and CDR2 YFSETQ. The CDR3, as DNA: TGCGCCAGCAGCTTGGATCTAGCGGGAGGCCAAGAGACCCAGTACTTC. It specifies CASSLDLAGGQETQYF.

This clone has just one count. This chain links TRBV30 with TRBJ1-2; D gene ambiguous. Per germline, CDR1 GTSNPN and CDR2 SVGIG (reference sequence). CDR3 size: 14 residues. The germline V and J ends were trimmed by 5 bases and 5 bases, with 18 bases remaining between them. The CDR3 DNA is TGTGCCTGGGAACCCCCAACAGAATTATATGGCTACACCTTC. This codes for CAWEPPTELYGYTF.

This clone showed up just once. The V call is TRBV6-6, the J call TRBJ1-3, with D maybe TRBD1 (5 bases). The V gene lost 6 bases and the J gene lost 2 bases, with 14 bases spanning the gap. Germline V gene lookup returns CDR1 MNHNY and CDR2 SVGAGI (reference sequence). The CDR3 contains 15 residues. CDR3 nucleotide sequence: TGTGCCAGCAGCCAATACGGGGGAACTGGAAACACCATATATTTT. It specifies CASSQYGGTGNTIYF.

This clone was observed once. This sequence joins TRBV5-1 and TRBJ1-1; D gene uncertain. Per the germline V gene, CDR1 is SGHRS and CDR2 is YFSETQ. The CDR3 is made up of 13 amino acids. Trimming pared 1 base from V and 2 bases from J, leaving 6 bases between. CDR3 region: CASSLRLNTEAFF. In DNA form, the CDR3 reads TGCGCCAGCAGCTTGCGACTAAACACTGAAGCTTTCTTT.

V usage is TRBV7-9 and J usage is TRBJ2-5; possible D gene TRBD2, 6 bases. V dropped 2 bases and J dropped 7 bases, with 20 bases sitting between them. Germline CDR1 SEHNR, CDR2 FQNEAQ (reference sequence). The CDR3 extends over 16 amino acids. CDR3 in amino acids: CASSLFPAGGLGTQYF. CDR3 sequence (DNA): TGTGCCAGCAGCTTATTTCCAGCGGGTGGATTAGGGACCCAGTACTTC.

This chain connects TRBV5-1 to TRBJ2-1, with 10 bases that match TRBD2. V shed 5 bases, J shed 4 bases, and the junction held 6 bases outside the gene matches. Per germline, CDR1 SGHRS and CDR2 YFSETQ. The CDR3 spans 15 residues. CDR3 coding DNA: TGCGCCAGCAGGATCACTAGCGGGAATTACAATGAGCAGTTCTTC. Protein sequence: CASRITSGNYNEQFF. The entire variable domain, with the rest obtained from reference TRBV5-1 and TRBJ2-1, is as follows: KAGVTQTPRYLIKTRGQQVTLSCSPISGHRSVSWYQQTPGQGLQFLFEYFSETQRNKGNFPGRFSGRQFSNSRSEMNVSTLELGDSALYLCASRITSGNYNEQFFGPGTRLTVL.

The gene calls are TRBV20-1 and TRBJ2-1, with D maybe TRBD2 (6 bases). The CDR3 totals 11 residues. V was trimmed by 5 bases and J by 7 bases, leaving 9 bases between them. The germline V gene has CDR1 DFQATT and CDR2 SNEGSKA (reference sequence). The CDR3 loop is CSAGDLNEQFF. The CDR3 DNA follows: TGCAGTGCTGGGGACTTGAATGAGCAGTTCTTC.

The chain uses TRBV6-5 and TRBJ2-7; no firm D call. The V and J ends lost 6 bases and 7 bases respectively, with 10 bases between them. Looked up from germline, CDR1 is MNHEY and CDR2 is SVGAGI. The CDR3 extends over 11 amino acids. CDR3 DNA: TGTGCCAGCAGGCTTAGTTGGGAGCAGTACTTC. Translation gives CASRLSWEQYF.

The genes are TRBV5-4 and TRBJ2-7, with a weak D call TRBD1 (5 bases). Germline CDR1 and CDR2: SGHNT and YYREEE (reference sequence). V was pared by 3 bases and J by 3 bases, with 16 bases between. This CDR3 region has 15 residues. The CDR3 nucleotides are TGTGCCAGCAGCTCGGTGGGGCAGGGTGTCTACGAGCAGTACTTC. Translated: CASSSVGQGVYEQYF.

This clone was observed once. The genes are TRBV11-2 and TRBJ1-3, with D tentatively TRBD1 (6 bases). V lost 1 base, J lost 3 bases, and 7 bases lay in between. The CDR3 has 14 residues. CDR1 SGHAT and CDR2 FQNNGV come from the germline V gene. The CDR3 region is CASSLVQGGNTIYF. The CDR3 bases are TGTGCCAGCAGCTTAGTACAGGGTGGAAACACCATATATTTT.

This clone has only one observation. The rearrangement links TRBV19 to TRBJ1-1; 9 nucleotides agree with TRBD1. V dropped 3 bases and J dropped 8; count of bases not matched to a gene: 4. This CDR3 has 13 residues. Per germline, CDR1 LNHDA and CDR2 SQIVND (reference sequence). The CDR3 DNA is TGTGCCAGTAGTATGGGGGGACAGGGAGAAGCTTTCTTT. Translated: CASSMGGQGEAFF.